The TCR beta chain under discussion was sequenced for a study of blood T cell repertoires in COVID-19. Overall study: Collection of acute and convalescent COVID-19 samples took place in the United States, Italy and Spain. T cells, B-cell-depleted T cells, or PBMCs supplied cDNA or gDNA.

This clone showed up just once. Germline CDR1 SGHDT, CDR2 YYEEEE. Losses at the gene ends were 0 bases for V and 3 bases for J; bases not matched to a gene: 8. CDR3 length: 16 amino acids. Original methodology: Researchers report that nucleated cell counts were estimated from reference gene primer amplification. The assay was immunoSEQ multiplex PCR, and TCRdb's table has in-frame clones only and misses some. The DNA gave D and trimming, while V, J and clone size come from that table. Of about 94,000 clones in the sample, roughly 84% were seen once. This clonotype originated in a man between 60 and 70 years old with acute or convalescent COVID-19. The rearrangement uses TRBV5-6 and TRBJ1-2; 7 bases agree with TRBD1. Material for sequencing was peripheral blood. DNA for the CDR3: TGTGCCAGCAGCTTGGAGCAGGGGGGTATGCACTATGGCTACACCTTC. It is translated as CASSLEQGGMHYGYTF.